This T cell receptor beta chain is from a study of blood T cell repertoires in COVID-19. This clone was recorded at least ten times. Sequencing was performed with immunoSEQ multiplex PCR; in TCRdb, only in-frame clones are kept and a portion is missing. The sample carries 150,000 to 200,000 clones, about four fifths recorded once. Trimming removed 4 bases from V and 3 bases from J; junction bases left unmatched: 6. Germline loops: CDR1 SGHNT, CDR2 YYREEE (reference sequence). CDR3 length equals 15 residues. Sequencing input: peripheral blood. The rearrangement links TRBV5-4 to TRBJ2-7, with 11 bases matching TRBD1. This sequence originates from a woman older than 75 with COVID-19, enrolled during active disease. The chain's CDR3 is CASSRRTGGDYEQYF. The CDR3 DNA reads TGTGCCAGCAGCCGGCGGACAGGGGGCGACTACGAGCAGTACTTC.